The 26 T cell receptor beta chains given below trace back to one sample, sequenced in a study of T cell responses to AZD1222 COVID-19 vaccine. Generated by immunoSEQ multiplex PCR, the TCRdb table keeps only in-frame clones and is missing some. The sample lists 130,000 or so clones; 80% to 95% were seen once. Sequenced here: peripheral blood, sampled 28 days after the second dose of the MenACWY control vaccine. Receptor source: an adult who received the MenACWY meningococcal vaccine as a control.

The rearrangement joins TRBV11-2 to TRBJ2-3; 8 bases agree with TRBD2. Per the germline V gene, CDR1 is SGHAT and CDR2 is FQNNGV. J was trimmed by 14 bases and V by 0 bases; bases with no gene match: 7. The CDR3 length is 13 residues. CDR3 sequence: CASSLDYGGALYF. The CDR3 coding sequence is TGTGCCAGCAGCTTAGATTACGGGGGGGCGTTGTATTTT.

The genes are TRBV5-1 and TRBJ1-2; D gene uncertain. V was pared by 0 bases and J by 3 bases, with 9 bases between. The CDR3 is 14 residues long. Germline V gene lookup returns CDR1 SGHRS and CDR2 YFSETQ. CDR3 loop: CASSLGRADYGYTF. The DNA for the CDR3 is TGCGCCAGCAGCTTGGGTCGGGCGGACTATGGCTACACCTTC.

The chain recombines TRBV25-1 with TRBJ2-1; no reliable D call. The CDR3 runs to 11 residues. CDR1 and CDR2 (germline): MGHDK, SYGVNS. V was clipped by 6 bases and J by 4 bases, with 4 bases between them. The CDR3 sequence is CASSQYNEQFF. The CDR3 coding sequence is TGTGCCAGCAGCCAGTACAATGAGCAGTTCTTC.

The CDR3 DNA follows: TGTGCCAGCAGCAAGCTAGGGGCCTCTTATACCAATGAGCAGTTCTTC. Its translation is CASSKLGASYTNEQFF. The rearrangement links TRBV11-1 to TRBJ2-1; TRBD1 is a possible D gene (5 bases). Germline CDR1 reads SGHAT; CDR2 reads FQDESV (reference sequence). The CDR3 totals 16 residues. Trimming took off 5 bases at V and 6 bases at J, with 20 bases between the two ends.

The J gene is TRBJ1-1, the V gene TRBV28, with D uncertain. This CDR3 has 13 residues. V lost 10 bases and J lost 3, with 15 bases in between. The V gene's germline CDR1 is MDHEN and CDR2 SYDVKM. The CDR3 DNA sequence: TGTGCCATCTCGGGGTCGAAGGACACTGAAGCTTTCTTT. This codes for CAISGSKDTEAFF.

This chain joins TRBV28 and TRBJ2-7, with 8 bases matching TRBD1. Germline CDR1 and CDR2: MDHEN and SYDVKM. The V gene end was trimmed by 2 bases and the J gene end by 3 bases; junction bases not matched to a gene: 9. The CDR3 is 16 amino acids. The CDR3 coding sequence is TGTGCCAGCAGTTTAGGCTCAGGGGGCCCGTACTACGAGCAGTACTTC. It encodes CASSLGSGGPYYEQYF.

This chain connects TRBV12-3 or TRBV12-4 to TRBJ2-1; D is possibly TRBD2 (5 bases). The CDR3 extends over 13 amino acids. V was trimmed by 2 bases and J by 10 bases, leaving 12 bases between them. The CDR3 region is CASSLSSLNEQFF. CDR3 nucleotides: TGTGCCAGCAGTTTATCTAGCCTAAACGAGCAGTTCTTC.

The genes are TRBV11-2 and TRBJ2-7; D not certain. The V gene lost 1 base and the J gene lost 7 bases, with 14 bases spanning the gap. The germline V gene has CDR1 SGHAT and CDR2 FQNNGV. The CDR3 contains 14 residues. The CDR3 region is CASSLGSFLGEQYF. DNA of the CDR3: TGTGCCAGCAGCTTAGGATCGTTTCTCGGAGAGCAGTACTTC.

This chain uses TRBV9 with TRBJ2-1, with no clear D. The CDR3 loop spans 15 amino acids. CDR1 SGDLS and CDR2 YYNGEE come from the germline V gene. The V end was cut by 2 bases, the J end by 3 bases, with 12 bases between. The CDR3 loop is CASSVQGRDYNEQFF. DNA for the CDR3: TGTGCCAGCAGCGTTCAAGGAAGGGACTACAATGAGCAGTTCTTC.

J is TRBJ2-1 and V is TRBV28; D not certain. Germline CDR1 is MDHEN and CDR2 is SYDVKM. Trimming took 6 bases from V and 8 from J, leaving 17 bases between them. CDR3 length: 14 amino acids. The chain's CDR3 is CASRVVGPGDEQFF. The CDR3 coding sequence is TGTGCCAGCAGGGTGGTGGGCCCTGGGGATGAGCAGTTCTTC.

V is TRBV27 and J is TRBJ1-5; TRBD1 agrees at 8 bases. Germline loops: CDR1 MNHEY, CDR2 SMNVEV (reference sequence). The length of the CDR3 is 14 residues. Trimming at V came to 4 bases and at J to 1 base, leaving 0 bases not matched to a gene. The CDR3 DNA is TGTGCCAGCAGTTGGACAGGGAGCAATCAGCCCCAGCATTTT. It translates to CASSWTGSNQPQHF.

This chain joins TRBV5-6 and TRBJ2-7; possibly TRBD1 for D (6 bases). Germline CDR1 SGHDT, CDR2 YYEEEE. V was trimmed by 6 bases and J by 2 bases, leaving 12 bases between them. This CDR3 spans 13 amino acids. The CDR3 spells CASTQGMTYEQYF. CDR3 bases: TGTGCCAGCACCCAGGGGATGACCTACGAGCAGTACTTC.

The V gene is TRBV4-3, the J gene TRBJ2-2; D ambiguous. This CDR3 region has 14 residues. Germline V gene sequence: CDR1 LGHNA, CDR2 YSLEER. V lost 4 bases to trimming and J lost 3 bases, with 9 bases between them. Written as DNA, the CDR3 is TGCGCCAGCAGCCTAACAGTGTACACCGGGGAGCTGTTTTTT. Translation gives CASSLTVYTGELFF.

V and J are TRBV6-5 and TRBJ2-1; D unclear. The germline V gene has CDR1 MNHEY and CDR2 SVGAGI. This CDR3 contains 16 residues. The V end lost 4 bases, the J end lost 6 bases, and 19 bases lay between the germline ends. The CDR3 coding sequence is TGTGCCAGCAGTTCCAGCTTTAGATCAACCCCCAATGAGCAGTTCTTC. Amino acid sequence: CASSSSFRSTPNEQFF.

The gene calls are TRBV29-1 and TRBJ1-5; D is possibly TRBD1 (5 bases). This CDR3 contains 12 residues. Germline V gives CDR1 SQVTM, CDR2 ANQGSEA. The germline V and J ends were trimmed by 6 bases and 6 bases, with 12 bases remaining between them. The CDR3 loop is CSVANGGQPQHF. The CDR3 DNA is TGCAGCGTAGCGAATGGGGGTCAGCCCCAGCATTTT. Full variable domain (rest looked up from reference TRBV29-1 and TRBJ1-5): SAVISQKPSRDICQRGTSLTIQCQVDSQVTMMFWYRQQPGQSLTLIATANQGSEATYESGFVIDKFPISRPNLTFSTLTVSNMSPEDSSIYLCSVANGGQPQHFGDGTRLSIL.

The rearrangement uses TRBV5-8 and TRBJ1-3; D is perhaps TRBD1 (6 bases). The CDR3 extends over 19 amino acids. V shed 1 base and J shed 0 bases, with 20 bases lying between them. Germline assignment: CDR1 SGHTS and CDR2 YDEGEE. CDR3: CASSLIRRSGQSSGNTIYF. In DNA, the CDR3 is TGTGCCAGCAGCTTGATCCGCCGCAGTGGACAGAGCTCTGGAAACACCATATATTTT.

The rearrangement links TRBV19 to TRBJ1-5; maybe TRBD1 (5 bases). V gave up 7 bases and J gave up 3 bases, with 13 bases separating them. Germline assignment: CDR1 LNHDA and CDR2 SQIVND (reference sequence). The CDR3 runs to 14 residues. This CDR3 is CASNPDSYNQPQHF. Here the CDR3 DNA reads TGTGCCAGTAATCCTGACAGCTACAATCAGCCCCAGCATTTT.

This clone occurred once. The genes are TRBV27 and TRBJ2-4, with 7 bases identical to TRBD1. V gave up 5 bases and J gave up 2 bases; unmatched junction bases: 15. The germline CDR1 and CDR2 sequences are MNHEY and SMNVEV (reference sequence). The CDR3 is made up of 18 amino acids. The CDR3 sequence is CASSPFGTAFLPKNIQYF. The CDR3 DNA sequence: TGTGCCAGCAGTCCGTTCGGGACAGCTTTTCTTCCCAAAAACATTCAGTACTTC.

J is TRBJ1-2 and V is TRBV9; 7 bases are a match to TRBD1. V was pared by 0 bases and J by 4 bases, with 6 bases of the junction left unmatched. CDR1 and CDR2 from the germline V gene are SGDLS and YYNGEE. This CDR3 contains 15 residues. The CDR3 sequence: CASSVGDRAFYGYTF. The CDR3 DNA is TGTGCCAGCAGCGTAGGGGACAGAGCTTTCTATGGCTACACCTTC.

The V and J genes are TRBV19 and TRBJ2-5, with no clear D. The length of the CDR3 is 14 residues. Per the germline V gene, CDR1 is LNHDA and CDR2 is SQIVND (reference sequence). Trimming took 5 bases from V and 5 from J, leaving 15 bases between them. CDR3 protein: CASSVGHSQETQYF. In nucleotides, the CDR3 is TGTGCCAGTAGTGTGGGTCATTCACAGGAGACCCAGTACTTC.

The J gene is TRBJ2-7, the V gene TRBV6-5; the D gene is possibly TRBD1 (6 bases). The CDR3 length is 12 residues. V was pared by 4 bases and J by 6 bases, with 10 bases between. From germline, CDR1 is MNHEY and CDR2 SVGAGI. CDR3 sequence reads: CASSSGTIEQYF. The CDR3 DNA follows: TGTGCCAGCAGTTCCGGGACAATCGAGCAGTACTTC.

This clone has just one count. V and J are TRBV19 and TRBJ1-1; 10 bases align to TRBD1. Germline V gene data show CDR1 as LNHDA and CDR2 as SQIVND (reference sequence). With 8 bases clipped from V and 4 bases from J, the junction kept 4 bases outside the gene matches. This CDR3 spans 13 amino acids. The CDR3 region is CASETGGATEAFF. CDR3 DNA: TGTGCCAGTGAGACAGGGGGCGCCACTGAAGCTTTCTTT.

V usage is TRBV28 and J usage is TRBJ2-6; D is undetermined. The CDR3 runs to 15 residues. Trimming cost V 6 bases and J 0 bases, with 9 bases left between them. The germline gives CDR1 MDHEN, CDR2 SYDVKM. Written as DNA, the CDR3 is TGTGCCAGCAGCCCCGTGAGCTCTGGGGCCAACGTCCTGACTTTC. Translating it yields CASSPVSSGANVLTF.

The chain carries TRBV28 and TRBJ1-1; D call uncertain. Trimming stripped 5 bases from V and 6 bases from J, with 16 bases between. From germline, CDR1 is MDHEN and CDR2 SYDVKM. The CDR3 runs 14 residues. The CDR3 coding sequence is TGTGCCAGCAGTAAGCCAGTATCCGTGCCTGAAGCTTTCTTT. It specifies CASSKPVSVPEAFF.

This clone was recorded a few times. The gene calls are TRBV5-1 and TRBJ1-1, with D tentatively TRBD1 (5 bases). The V gene's germline CDR1 is SGHRS and CDR2 YFSETQ. The CDR3 consists of 16 residues. V lost 1 base and J lost 4, with 17 bases in between. CDR3 protein: CASSLSGRGQVTEAFF. In DNA, the CDR3 is TGCGCCAGCAGCTTGTCTGGTAGGGGCCAGGTCACTGAAGCTTTCTTT.

The genes are TRBV7-9 and TRBJ2-3; D gene unclear. The V and J ends lost 5 bases and 3 bases respectively, with 12 bases between them. Looked up from germline, CDR1 is SEHNR and CDR2 is FQNEAQ (reference sequence). The CDR3 sequence is 14 residues long. CDR3 coding DNA: TGTGCCAGCAGCCTAACCCGTGAGACAGATACGCAGTATTTT. This encodes CASSLTRETDTQYF.